This entry lists 14 T cell receptor beta chains sequenced from one sample in a study of OX40 agonist ivuxolimab in advanced cancers. Data came from immunoSEQ multiplex PCR; TCRdb stores just in-frame clones and leaves some out. This sample has about 31,000 clones, with 75% to 95% found just once. Material: CD4+ or CD8+ T cells sorted from blood, obtained in a trial of the OX40 agonist ivuxolimab. These receptors were taken from an adult with an advanced solid tumor such as melanoma, head and neck, liver or kidney cancer.

V gene TRBV29-1 combines with J gene TRBJ2-1; 10 positions match TRBD1. Germline trimming cut 7 bases from V and 2 bases from J; bases unmatched to any gene: 2. The CDR3 spans 13 residues. Germline loops: CDR1 SQVTM, CDR2 ANQGSEA. The CDR3 bases are TGCAGCGACGGACAGGGGGCCTACAATGAGCAGTTCTTC. This encodes CSDGQGAYNEQFF.

J is TRBJ2-3 and V is TRBV15; the D is unclear. Trimming pared 1 base from V and 0 bases from J, leaving 8 bases between. The CDR3 consists of 15 residues. Germline CDR1 reads LNHNV; CDR2 reads YYDKDF (reference sequence). The CDR3 spells CATSRAQDSTDTQYF. CDR3 coding DNA: TGTGCCACCAGCAGAGCCCAGGACAGCACAGATACGCAGTATTTT.

The V and J genes are TRBV27 and TRBJ2-3; D not certain. The CDR3 runs 16 residues. The germline CDR1 and CDR2 sequences are MNHEY and SMNVEV (reference sequence). V shed 2 bases and J shed 0 bases, with 12 bases lying between them. The CDR3 DNA reads as TGTGCCAGCAGTTTAGAGTTGACTTCTAGCACAGATACGCAGTATTTT. This gives the protein CASSLELTSSTDTQYF.

This chain links TRBV4-2 with TRBJ2-7; the D is unclear. Germline lookup yields CDR1 LGHNA and CDR2 YNFKEQ. There are 14 residues in the CDR3. Trimming left V 0 bases short and J 4 bases short, with 10 bases between. The CDR3 loop reads CASSQEERVYEQYF. For the CDR3, the DNA is TGTGCCAGCAGCCAAGAGGAACGGGTATACGAGCAGTACTTC.

The J gene is TRBJ2-1, the V gene TRBV7-6, with D maybe TRBD2 (5 bases). The germline V and J ends were trimmed by 6 bases and 0 bases, with 18 bases remaining between them. Germline CDR1 is SGHVS and CDR2 is FNYEAQ. The CDR3 loop spans 17 amino acids. The CDR3 region has the DNA TGTGCCAGCAGACTAGAGCTGGAGGCTAGCTCCTACAATGAGCAGTTCTTC. The encoded protein is CASRLELEASSYNEQFF.

The chain recombines TRBV6-6 with TRBJ1-3; D remains ambiguous. Germline values: CDR1 MNHNY, CDR2 SVGAGI (reference sequence). The CDR3 has 14 amino acids. Trimming took 2 bases from V and 0 from J, leaving 5 bases between them. The CDR3 DNA is TGTGCCAGCAGTTACGAGAGCTCTGGAAACACCATATATTTT. Amino acid sequence: CASSYESSGNTIYF.

The V and J genes are TRBV23-1 and TRBJ2-7; maybe TRBD2 (5 bases). TRBV23-1 is known as an ORF, though its function is uncertain. The CDR3 is 15 residues long. The germline V and J ends were trimmed by 7 bases and 1 base, with 17 bases remaining between them. The CDR3 nucleotides are TGCGCCAGCATGTGTTTGGGGAGAGGTTCCTACGAGCAGTACTTC. Residues: CASMCLGRGSYEQYF.

Here the CDR3 reads CSVVLNTGELFF. The CDR3 DNA reads TGCAGCGTTGTATTGAACACCGGGGAGCTGTTTTTT. The rearrangement links TRBV29-1 to TRBJ2-2; the D is unclear. The V gene lost 4 bases and the J gene lost 1 base, with 4 bases spanning the gap. Germline V gives CDR1 SQVTM, CDR2 ANQGSEA. The CDR3 covers 12 residues.

The V gene is TRBV6-5, the J gene TRBJ2-3; D remains ambiguous. CDR1 and CDR2 from the germline V gene are MNHEY and SVGAGI. Trimming removed 3 bases from V and 1 base from J, with 5 bases in between. This CDR3 contains 13 residues. The CDR3 region is CASSYEGTDTQYF. CDR3 in DNA: TGTGCCAGCAGTTATGAGGGCACAGATACGCAGTATTTT.

This chain uses TRBV11-2 with TRBJ1-5; D possibly corresponds to TRBD1 (5 bases). Germline lookup yields CDR1 SGHAT and CDR2 FQNNGV. Trimming pared 3 bases from V and 3 bases from J, leaving 9 bases between. The CDR3 has 14 amino acids. CDR3 protein: CASSLAGSNQPQHF. DNA of the CDR3: TGTGCCAGCAGCTTGGCAGGGTCCAATCAGCCCCAGCATTTT.

This chain connects TRBV5-4 to TRBJ2-7; 9 nucleotides align to TRBD2. CDR1 and CDR2 from the germline V gene are SGHNT and YYREEE (reference sequence). The CDR3 spans 17 residues. J lost 2 bases, V lost 3 bases, and 12 bases had no gene match. The CDR3 DNA reads as TGTGCCAGCAGCTGGTCGACGGCGGGGGGGCATGCCTACGAGCAGTACGTC. Translation gives CASSWSTAGGHAYEQYV.

The J gene is TRBJ2-2, the V gene TRBV4-3; no reliable D call. CDR3 length: 17 amino acids. Trimming cost V 0 bases and J 5 bases, with 16 bases left between them. Germline lookup yields CDR1 LGHNA and CDR2 YSLEER. DNA for the CDR3: TGCGCCAGCAGCCAAGATCTCGTAACCGCTGGAACCGGGGAGCTGTTTTTT. Its translation: CASSQDLVTAGTGELFF.

The CDR3 region has the DNA TGCAGCGTTTATGGTCTTCCGAACTTGAACACTGAAGCTTTCTTT. As protein: CSVYGLPNLNTEAFF. This rearrangement joins TRBV29-1 to TRBJ1-1; D remains ambiguous. Germline CDR1 SQVTM, CDR2 ANQGSEA. The CDR3 sequence is 15 residues long. The V end was cut by 5 bases, the J end by 0 bases, with 16 bases between.

This rearrangement joins TRBV13 to TRBJ2-1; possibly TRBD1 or TRBD2 for D (6 bases each). The CDR3 length is 13 residues. V was shortened by 2 bases and J by 8 bases, with 10 bases between the two germline ends. CDR1 and CDR2 from the germline V gene are PRHDT and FYEKMQ (reference sequence). CDR3 coding DNA: TGTGCCAGCAGCTTATCGAGGGGGGATGAGCAGTTCTTC. This encodes CASSLSRGDEQFF.